Listed below are T cell receptor beta chains from one sample, sequenced in a study. Each CDR3 protein is one row after TCRdb ran MiXCR on the RT-PCR reads. Among 550,000 to 750,000 distinct CDR3 sequences listed, 13% to 15% were seen once. Sequencing was carried out using memory CD4+ T cells from blood. All receptors derive from a female donor in good health, serving as a healthy control. Each CDR3 is given without its conserved first and last residue.

TRBV30 | ACDRGGADTQY
TRBV4-1 | ASSQELAGGKDTQY
TRBV6-5 | ASSYSGTVSSYEQY
TRBV11-2 | ASSLGGWVSYEQY
TRBV20-1 | SAHNTEAF
TRBV6-5 | ASSYSSGGTISTEAF
TRBV4-1 | ASSQDPPDRGDSGNTIY
TRBV12-3/TRBV12-4 | ASSLAGPVNTEAF
TRBV27 | ASSATSRGLDTGELF
TRBV29-1 | SVEGSGTGFNEQF
TRBV6-5 | ASRRQYQSSGNTIY
TRBV6-1 | ASSDRSPNQPQH
TRBV6-6 | ASSTRGGNTEAF
TRBV28 | ASSPPLNYNEQF
TRBV7-3 | ASSSRQGGWETQY
TRBV6-2/TRBV6-3 | ASSNRPSGEQY
TRBV20-1 | SARDRGGLVGYT
TRBV7-2 | ASSLRQGRAFQETQY
TRBV18 | ASSPLGDSYGETQY
TRBV19 | ASSIGQQPQH
TRBV4-1 | ASPSLGSGNTIY
TRBV25-1 | ASSDPGRGLSYEQY
TRBV25-1 | ASSVRVGETQY
TRBV7-2 | ASSFGQGAGLDTQY
TRBV5-1 | ASSENTGEEAF
TRBV10-1 | ASSEGSRTDTQY
TRBV5-1 | ASSLARGTDTQY
TRBV7-3 | ASSPRLGGQYNEQF
TRBV19 | ASSHPDRASNQPQH
TRBV5-6 | ASSLEFSGNTIY
TRBV27 | ASGPRASFNSPLH
TRBV2 | ASSVYRANQPQH
TRBV20-1 | SAKDGSTDTQY
TRBV2 | ASSGGTSPI
TRBV6-2/TRBV6-3 | ASSGTESLYGYT
TRBV5-1 | ASSFQAGSEDTQY
TRBV5-8 | ASSFWTGGYSNEKLF
TRBV6-6 | ASSPGRDYEQY
TRBV29-1 | SVDEGGAGGYT
TRBV24-1 | ATSDRQTSSTDTQY